The clone carrying this T cell receptor (beta chain) occurred many times. The antigen remains undetermined. The sample is drawn from a study of read filtering for tumor transcriptome and immune sequencing. Germline V lookup: CDR1 MGHRA, CDR2 YSYEKL. The CDR3 has 14 amino acids. V dropped 1 base and J dropped 8 bases, with 11 bases sitting between them. This library used approximately 390 ng RNA and molecular barcoded adaptors spanning alpha/delta and beta/gamma chains. TCRdb re-called the reads with MiXCR, one entry per CDR3 protein. The table shows tens of thousands of distinct CDR3 sequences, with 15% to 25% occurring only once. Study results and caveats: The sorted CD138-negative fraction was a mixed bone marrow immune population, not purified T cells. Without single-read clonotypes, shared clonotype proportions correlated more between IR-seq and RNA-seq. Single-read clonotypes: 80% to 90% of IR-seq clonotypes (roughly 3.5% of reads), around three quarters of RNA-seq clonotypes (less than 50% of reads).

The sequenced sample consisted of a population of CD138-negative cells sorted from bone marrow. The V and J genes are TRBV4-1 and TRBJ1-4; no definite D call. This receptor was obtained from a donor aged 40 or older with multiple myeloma. The CDR3 coding sequence is TGCGCCAGCAGCCAAGTCGAATTCGGGGAAAAACTGTTTTTT. It specifies CASSQVEFGEKLFF.